These 17 T cell receptor beta chains were sequenced from one sample in a study of T cell repertoires in cytomegalovirus infection. TCRdb used MiXCR to reprocess the reads, holding one entry per CDR3 protein. The sample has about 740,000 distinct CDR3 sequences; about 40% are singletons. Source material: PBMCs. These receptors were taken from a human donor in good health (CMV status not recorded). Some clones in this sample may be carry-over from other donors' samples.

In this sample, this clonotype turned up a few times. V usage is TRBV7-2 and J usage is TRBJ1-5; D may be TRBD1 (6 bases). From germline, CDR1 is SGHTA and CDR2 FQGNSA. The CDR3 length is 15 residues. Trimming took 2 bases from V and 6 from J, leaving 14 bases between them. The CDR3 DNA reads TGTGCCAGCAGCTTAACAGGGATTAATGTTCAGCCCCAGCATTTT. Its protein product is CASSLTGINVQPQHF.

A remark on this clonotype: One end of the junction varies from germline; a read error may be responsible. The chain uses TRBV7-9 and TRBJ1-1; D may be TRBD1 (5 bases). The CDR3 is 13 amino acids. Per germline, CDR1 SEHNR and CDR2 FQNEAQ (reference sequence). The CDR3 DNA reads as TGTTCTAGCAGCCACGGGGAGGACACTGAATCTTTCTTT. The encoded protein is CSSSHGEDTESFF.

This clonotype has more than one count but fewer than ten. The rearrangement joins TRBV29-1 to TRBJ2-5; TRBD2 matches 8 bases. Germline trimming cut 7 bases from V and 5 bases from J; bases unmatched to any gene: 12. CDR3 size: 14 residues. The V gene's germline CDR1 is SQVTM and CDR2 ANQGSEA. CDR3 sequence: CSADTSGSGETQYF. The CDR3 DNA sequence: TGCAGCGCCGACACCAGCGGGAGTGGGGAGACCCAGTACTTC.

The V call is TRBV7-2, the J call TRBJ1-5; weak D call: TRBD1 (6 bases). Germline CDR1 SGHTA, CDR2 FQGNSA. V gave up 3 bases and J gave up 2 bases, with 14 bases separating them. This CDR3 contains 16 residues. The CDR3 protein is CASSLGAGQGNQPQHF. DNA for the CDR3: TGTGCCAGCAGCTTGGGGGCAGGGCAGGGCAATCAGCCCCAGCATTTT.

The gene calls are TRBV28 and TRBJ1-1; D unresolved. V lost 7 bases, J lost 4 bases, and 13 bases lay in between. Germline V CDR1 and CDR2: MDHEN, SYDVKM. The CDR3 sequence is 13 residues long. CDR3 protein: CASTRPGGTEAFF. The DNA of the CDR3 is TGTGCCAGCACACGCCCGGGAGGCACTGAAGCTTTCTTT. The complete variable domain, with remaining parts taken from reference TRBV28 and TRBJ1-1, reads DVKVTQSSRYLVKRTGEKVFLECVQDMDHENMFWYRQDPGLGLRLIYFSYDVKMKEKGDIPEGYSVSREKKERFSLILESASTNQTSMYLCASTRPGGTEAFFGQGTRLTVV.

Here the CDR3 DNA reads TGCAGCGTTGCCCATTGGGGTAGAAACACAGATACGCAGTATTTT. It is translated as CSVAHWGRNTDTQYF. V and J are TRBV29-1 and TRBJ2-3; D is ambiguous. The CDR3 has 15 residues. Looked up from germline, CDR1 is SQVTM and CDR2 is ANQGSEA. With 4 bases removed from V and 2 bases from J, the gap between germline ends came to 16 bases.

This clonotype appeared a few times. V is TRBV28 and J is TRBJ1-5; D might be TRBD1 (5 bases). The CDR3 is made up of 14 amino acids. Trimming stripped 3 bases from V and 4 bases from J, with 10 bases between. Germline CDR1 reads MDHEN; CDR2 reads SYDVKM. The CDR3 region has the DNA TGTGCCAGCAGTTTTACGGCAGGGAATCAGCCCCAGCATTTT. Amino acid sequence: CASSFTAGNQPQHF.

In this sample, this clonotype turned up a few times. The chain combines TRBV19 with TRBJ1-6; tentative D call: TRBD1 (5 bases). Germline V CDR1 and CDR2: LNHDA, SQIVND (reference sequence). The CDR3 is 16 amino acids. V was clipped by 3 bases and J by 10 bases, with 19 bases between them. The CDR3 region has the DNA TGTGCCAGTAGTATCCGGCCGGGGCGTAGAGGATCACCCCTCCACTTT. Its translation: CASSIRPGRRGSPLHF.

The J gene is TRBJ2-7, the V gene TRBV27; 8 bases agree with TRBD1. The CDR3 sequence is 15 residues long. The junction had 10 bases not matched to a gene; V was cut back by 5 bases and J by 4 bases. The germline CDR1 and CDR2 sequences are MNHEY and SMNVEV (reference sequence). The CDR3 sequence: CASSGSGTGIYEQYF. The CDR3 DNA reads as TGTGCCAGCAGTGGGTCCGGGACAGGAATTTACGAGCAGTACTTC.

In the case of this clonotype: This could be a read error, since a much larger clone is one nucleotide away. The final CDR3 position lacks the conserved phenylalanine or tryptophan, pointing to a likely read error. This chain joins TRBV7-8 and TRBJ2-7; possible D gene TRBD1, 6 bases. Trimming shortened V by 5 bases and J by 2 bases, and 16 bases separated the two germline ends. The germline CDR1 and CDR2 sequences are SGHVS and FQNEAQ. CDR3 length: 15 residues. CDR3 region: CASSPHAGQPYEQYL. The CDR3 region has the DNA TGTGCCAGCAGCCCGCACGCAGGACAGCCCTACGAGCAGTACTTA.

The chain employs TRBV29-1 and TRBJ2-7; TRBD1 aligns across 12 bases. CDR1 and CDR2 from the germline V gene are SQVTM and ANQGSEA. V shed 6 bases and J 4 bases; nucleotides not matched to a gene: 4. The CDR3 has 13 amino acids. The CDR3 loop reads CSVGQGAGYEQYF. In nucleotides, the CDR3 is TGCAGCGTGGGACAGGGGGCAGGATACGAGCAGTACTTC.

Notes on this clonotype: The germline gene is not matched at one end of the junction; a read error may be the cause. The chain recombines TRBV7-2 with TRBJ1-5, with TRBD1 identical over 8 bases. This CDR3 has 15 amino acids. Germline CDR1 SGHTA, CDR2 FQGNSA. The CDR3 region has the DNA TGTGCCAGCAGCTTAACCAGGGGGCGGAATCAGCCCCAGAATTTT. Amino acid sequence: CASSLTRGRNQPQNF.

The genes are TRBV6-5 and TRBJ2-7, with 7 bases identical to TRBD1. Trimming cost V 8 bases and J 4 bases; bases outside gene matches: 5. This CDR3 has 12 residues. Germline V gene data show CDR1 as MNHEY and CDR2 as SVGAGI. In DNA, the CDR3 is TGTGCCAGCGGCCGACAGGGTTACGAGCAGTACTTC. Its protein is CASGRQGYEQYF.

The sample holds a few counts of this clonotype. V is TRBV20-1 and J is TRBJ1-5; TRBD1 is a possible D gene (6 bases). The germline V gene has CDR1 DFQATT and CDR2 SNEGSKA (reference sequence). V was clipped by 1 base and J by 2 bases, with 9 bases between them. This CDR3 is built from 14 residues. The CDR3: CSARVPGGNQPQHF. Written as DNA, the CDR3 is TGCAGTGCTAGAGTTCCAGGGGGCAATCAGCCCCAGCATTTT.

V and J are TRBV19 and TRBJ2-1, with D possibly matching TRBD2 (5 bases). Germline V gene lookup returns CDR1 LNHDA and CDR2 SQIVND (reference sequence). Between the trimmed V and J ends, which lost 1 base and 8 bases, there was a span of 21 bases. This CDR3 is built from 17 residues. For the CDR3, the DNA is TGTGCCAGTAGTATAGGAGGACTTCCCGAGGTGGGCGATGAGCAGTTCTTC. This sequence encodes CASSIGGLPEVGDEQFF.

This sequence joins TRBV28 and TRBJ1-1; D gene ambiguous. The germline CDR1 and CDR2 sequences are MDHEN and SYDVKM. V gave up 1 base and J gave up 0 bases, with 9 bases separating them. The CDR3 spans 15 residues. CDR3 sequence: CASSLYAVLNTEAFF. CDR3 nucleotides: TGTGCCAGCAGTTTATATGCAGTGCTGAACACTGAAGCTTTCTTT. Looking up the rest from reference TRBV28 and TRBJ1-1 gives the full variable domain: DVKVTQSSRYLVKRTGEKVFLECVQDMDHENMFWYRQDPGLGLRLIYFSYDVKMKEKGDIPEGYSVSREKKERFSLILESASTNQTSMYLCASSLYAVLNTEAFFGQGTRLTVV.

This clonotype was detected a few times. V usage is TRBV4-2 and J usage is TRBJ2-1; 9 positions agree with TRBD2. CDR3 length: 15 residues. CDR1 is LGHNA, CDR2 YNFKEQ, per germline. J gave up 8 bases and V 0 bases, and 5 bases lay outside the gene matches. CDR3: CASSQEGSSGDEQFF. CDR3 sequence (DNA): TGTGCCAGCAGCCAAGAGGGGTCTAGCGGGGATGAGCAGTTCTTC.